Below are 32 T cell receptor beta chains sequenced from a single sample in a study of human T cells and chemical hapten exposure. Time point indicated: patch test 1, 2 weeks after DPC sensitization. The sample's treatment: therapeutic diphenylcyclopropenone sensitization with weekly scalp DPC. TCRdb reprocessed the RACE reads via MiXCR and lists one record per CDR3 protein. The table records around 120,000 distinct CDR3 sequences, about an eighth of them present only once. The specimen comprised whole blood, sampled in connection with sensitization to the hapten diphenylcyclopropenone (DPC). Source of these receptors: a man younger than 35 with alopecia areata. Some clones in this sample may be carry-over from other donors' samples.

The CDR3 here is CASTNPGPGEDYGYTF. The DNA of the CDR3 is TGTGCCAGCACTAACCCGGGGCCAGGGGAAGACTATGGCTACACCTTC. The V call is TRBV2, the J call TRBJ1-2; tentative D call: TRBD1 (6 bases). This CDR3 spans 16 amino acids. CDR1 is SNHLY, CDR2 FYNNEI, per germline. The V gene lost 7 bases and the J gene lost 3 bases, with 21 bases spanning the gap.

The chain has TRBV29-1 and TRBJ1-1; D ambiguous. CDR1 is SQVTM and CDR2 is ANQGSEA in the germline V gene. V lost 6 bases and J 7 bases, leaving 3 bases between the germline ends. The CDR3 has 8 residues. The CDR3 is CSVDEAFF. Here the CDR3 DNA reads TGCAGCGTAGATGAAGCTTTCTTT.

This clonotype is a singleton in its sample. V usage is TRBV6-2 or TRBV6-3 and J usage is TRBJ2-1, with 8 bases matching TRBD1. Germline V gives CDR1 MNHEY, CDR2 SVGEGT. V was clipped by 4 bases and J by 2 bases; unmatched bases: 4. The CDR3 runs to 15 residues. CDR3 DNA sequence: TGTGCCAGCAGTTCGGACAGGGAACCCTACAATGAGCAGTTCTTC. Amino acids: CASSSDREPYNEQFF.

This clonotype was counted between two and nine times. The rearrangement links TRBV5-1 to TRBJ2-5; D may be TRBD1 (6 bases). Germline V lookup: CDR1 SGHRS, CDR2 YFSETQ. The CDR3 is 14 amino acids. Trimming removed 7 bases at V and 5 bases at J, with 18 bases between. The CDR3 sequence is CASSPQGRGETQYF. CDR3 in DNA: TGCGCCAGCTCCCCCCAGGGGCGCGGGGAGACCCAGTACTTC.

This chain uses TRBV20-1 with TRBJ2-3, with 8 bases fitting TRBD1. This CDR3 comprises 17 residues. With V trimmed by 1 base and J by 2 bases, 11 bases remained unmatched. The germline CDR1 and CDR2 sequences are DFQATT and SNEGSKA (reference sequence). The CDR3, as DNA: TGCAGTGCTAGAGTAAAGTTAAGGACAGGGTTCACAGATACGCAGTATTTT. It translates to CSARVKLRTGFTDTQYF.

This clonotype has just a few counts. The chain combines TRBV11-2 with TRBJ2-1; 14 bases align to TRBD2. J lost 4 bases, V lost 6 bases, and 8 bases had no gene match. The CDR3 is made up of 17 amino acids. CDR1 and CDR2 (germline): SGHAT, FQNNGV. The CDR3 spells CASSTGLAGARYNEQFF. The CDR3 DNA reads as TGTGCCAGCAGTACGGGACTAGCGGGGGCTCGGTACAATGAGCAGTTCTTC.

V is TRBV29-1 and J is TRBJ1-3; unclear D gene. The germline CDR1 and CDR2 sequences are SQVTM and ANQGSEA. V lost 4 bases and J 1 base, leaving 8 bases between the germline ends. This CDR3 contains 13 residues. This CDR3 reads CSVAAPSGNTIYF. DNA for the CDR3: TGCAGCGTTGCTGCTCCGTCTGGAAACACCATATATTTT.

J is TRBJ2-2 and V is TRBV6-2 or TRBV6-3; 12 nucleotides agree with TRBD2. CDR1 MNHEY and CDR2 SVGEGT come from the germline V gene. Trimming removed 0 bases from V and 4 bases from J; junction bases left unmatched: 9. This CDR3 contains 19 residues. The CDR3 spells CASSYSTLAGGLRTGELFF. CDR3 bases: TGTGCCAGCAGTTACTCCACCCTAGCGGGGGGGCTCCGCACCGGGGAGCTGTTTTTT.

V usage is TRBV3-1 and J usage is TRBJ2-3; D possibly corresponds to TRBD2 (5 bases). The CDR3 is 13 residues long. Germline CDR1 LGHDT, CDR2 YNNKEL (reference sequence). Trimming stripped 0 bases from V and 7 bases from J, with 8 bases between. In nucleotides, the CDR3 is TGTGCCAGCAGCCAAGATATCGGGAATACGCAGTATTTT. The encoded protein is CASSQDIGNTQYF.

This clonotype was detected only a few times. V is TRBV7-9 and J is TRBJ1-2; D perhaps matches TRBD1 (6 bases). V was shortened by 3 bases and J by 8 bases, with 13 bases between the two germline ends. Germline V gene data show CDR1 as SEHNR and CDR2 as FQNEAQ (reference sequence). There are 13 residues in the CDR3. Here the CDR3 reads CASSFGQRPGYTF. The CDR3 nucleotides are TGTGCCAGCAGCTTTGGACAGAGGCCGGGCTACACCTTC.

This clonotype came up a few times. The V call is TRBV24-1, the J call TRBJ2-2; D unresolved. The CDR3 loop spans 13 amino acids. Deletions cut 5 bases from V and 1 base from J, with 4 bases between. CDR1 and CDR2 (germline): KGHDR, SFDVKD. The CDR3 DNA reads as TGTGCCACCAGTGCCCAGAACACCGGGGAGCTGTTTTTT. This gives the protein CATSAQNTGELFF.

The gene calls are TRBV11-3 and TRBJ1-1, with D possibly matching TRBD1 (6 bases). Per the germline V gene, CDR1 is SGHNT and CDR2 is YENEEA. V lost 1 base and J lost 2, with 14 bases in between. The CDR3 has 16 residues. CDR3 region: CASSLGGGEINTEAFF. The CDR3 region has the DNA TGTGCCAGCAGCTTAGGAGGGGGAGAGATAAACACTGAAGCTTTCTTT.

The chain is built from TRBV18 and TRBJ2-5, with D possibly TRBD2 on 6 matching bases. Trimming shortened V by 1 base and J by 5 bases, and 17 bases separated the two germline ends. Germline values: CDR1 KGHSH, CDR2 LQKENI. The CDR3 spans 16 residues. The CDR3 loop reads CASSPRRGIELETQYF. In DNA form, the CDR3 reads TGTGCCAGCTCACCACGACGGGGGATTGAATTGGAGACCCAGTACTTC.

V gene TRBV7-6 combines with J gene TRBJ2-5; D remains ambiguous. From germline, CDR1 is SGHVS and CDR2 FNYEAQ. Trimming removed 5 bases at V and 6 bases at J, with 16 bases between. The CDR3 is 14 amino acids. The CDR3 is CASSLRPSVKTQYF. The CDR3 DNA is TGTGCCAGCAGCCTCCGACCCTCCGTGAAGACCCAGTACTTC.

The genes are TRBV3-1 and TRBJ1-1, with D unclear. CDR3 length: 12 amino acids. In germline, CDR1 is LGHDT, CDR2 YNNKEL (reference sequence). V shed 3 bases and J shed 8 bases, with 10 bases lying between them. CDR3: CASSQERSEAFF. As DNA, the CDR3 is TGTGCCAGCAGCCAGGAACGGAGCGAAGCTTTCTTT.

This clonotype has just a few counts. The chain carries TRBV12-3 or TRBV12-4 and TRBJ2-3; D may be TRBD2 (5 bases). Trimming cost V 3 bases and J 8 bases, with 21 bases left between them. The CDR3 is 16 residues long. The chain's CDR3 is CASSLGRRGYLGTQYF. DNA for the CDR3: TGTGCCAGCAGTTTGGGCAGGCGAGGGTACTTAGGTACGCAGTATTTT.

The CDR3 DNA follows: TGTGCCAGCACCTACAGCTCTAACTATGGCTACACCTTC. Amino acids: CASTYSSNYGYTF. V usage is TRBV25-1 and J usage is TRBJ1-2; D remains ambiguous. Per the germline V gene, CDR1 is MGHDK and CDR2 is SYGVNS. The length of the CDR3 is 13 residues. V was trimmed by 7 bases and J by 0 bases, leaving 9 bases between them.

This clonotype was observed at least ten times. The chain employs TRBV28 and TRBJ2-1; tentatively, D is TRBD1 (7 bases). There are 13 residues in the CDR3. With 5 bases removed from V and 12 bases from J, the gap between germline ends came to 17 bases. Germline assignment: CDR1 MDHEN and CDR2 SYDVKM. CDR3 sequence: CASSEQDRRVQFF. The CDR3 DNA sequence: TGTGCCAGCAGTGAACAGGACAGGAGGGTGCAGTTCTTC.

The rearrangement links TRBV28 to TRBJ2-7; D is perhaps TRBD2 (6 bases). Germline V gene sequence: CDR1 MDHEN, CDR2 SYDVKM. The CDR3 is 14 residues long. Trimming took off 7 bases at V and 2 bases at J, with 15 bases between the two ends. The CDR3 reads CASTGTGDTYEQYF. The CDR3 DNA follows: TGTGCCAGCACCGGGACGGGAGACACCTACGAGCAGTACTTC.

This clonotype was observed a few times. This chain connects TRBV18 to TRBJ2-7; D gene uncertain. CDR1 and CDR2 (germline): KGHSH, LQKENI. The CDR3 consists of 15 residues. The V end lost 6 bases, the J end lost 3 bases, and 18 bases lay between the germline ends. Here the CDR3 reads CASSPPGSRGYEQYF. CDR3 nucleotide sequence: TGTGCCAGCTCTCCCCCCGGCTCAAGAGGCTACGAGCAGTACTTC.

This chain uses TRBV7-9 with TRBJ2-7; maybe TRBD1 (6 bases). The ends were cut back, 2 bases at V and 7 bases at J, with 18 bases in the middle. The germline CDR1 and CDR2 sequences are SEHNR and FQNEAQ (reference sequence). This CDR3 region has 15 residues. In DNA, the CDR3 is TGTGCCAGCAGCTTATCAGGGACACCCCGTAAAGAGCAGTACTTC. It is translated as CASSLSGTPRKEQYF.

V is TRBV9 and J is TRBJ1-2, with 9 bases that match TRBD1. The V gene's germline CDR1 is SGDLS and CDR2 YYNGEE. Trimming cost V 7 bases and J 4 bases; bases outside gene matches: 8. This CDR3 is built from 14 residues. CDR3 loop: CASGQGRRTYGYTF. The CDR3 coding sequence is TGTGCCAGCGGACAGGGGAGGCGGACCTATGGCTACACCTTC.

V is TRBV28 and J is TRBJ1-2, with a weak D call TRBD1 (6 bases). Per germline, CDR1 MDHEN and CDR2 SYDVKM. There are 14 residues in the CDR3. V was pared by 8 bases and J by 2 bases, with 15 bases between. This CDR3 reads CASGVGAQNYGYTF. The CDR3 DNA sequence: TGTGCCAGCGGCGTGGGGGCGCAAAACTATGGCTACACCTTC.

V gene TRBV10-3 combines with J gene TRBJ1-5, with D unresolved. Germline CDR1 reads ENHRY; CDR2 reads SYGVKD. V lost 6 bases and J lost 4, with 13 bases in between. The CDR3 totals 14 residues. The CDR3 nucleotides are TGTGCCATCAGCGCCCAGAACAGAAATCAGCCCCAGCATTTT. Its protein is CAISAQNRNQPQHF.

The genes are TRBV20-1 and TRBJ2-1; 10 bases are shared with TRBD2. The CDR3 has 15 amino acids. Germline assignment: CDR1 DFQATT and CDR2 SNEGSKA (reference sequence). Trimming removed 3 bases from V and 1 base from J; junction bases left unmatched: 3. CDR3 sequence: CSASPSGSSYNEQFF. The DNA of the CDR3 is TGCAGTGCTAGCCCTAGCGGGAGTTCCTACAATGAGCAGTTCTTC.

The chain uses TRBV20-1 and TRBJ2-3, with 8 nucleotides matching TRBD2. The ends lost 6 bases at V and 4 bases at J; junction bases unmatched: 9. The germline gives CDR1 DFQATT, CDR2 SNEGSKA (reference sequence). The CDR3 covers 14 residues. The CDR3 DNA is TGCAGTGCGGGTTGGACTAGCAGCGCAGATACGCAGTATTTT. It codes for CSAGWTSSADTQYF.

This rearrangement joins TRBV2 to TRBJ1-1; D remains ambiguous. From germline, CDR1 is SNHLY and CDR2 FYNNEI. V lost 4 bases to trimming and J lost 5 bases, with 14 bases between them. CDR3 length: 14 amino acids. The DNA of the CDR3 is TGTGCCAGCAGTGCCCGTCAGTTGGGAACTGAAGCTTTCTTT. Amino acids: CASSARQLGTEAFF.

This clonotype has ten or more counts. This chain connects TRBV29-1 to TRBJ2-5; possibly TRBD2 for D (5 bases). Germline values: CDR1 SQVTM, CDR2 ANQGSEA. The length of the CDR3 is 12 residues. The V gene lost 7 bases and the J gene lost 2 bases, with 11 bases spanning the gap. This CDR3 reads CSASGGQETQYF. In DNA, the CDR3 is TGCAGCGCCTCAGGAGGTCAAGAGACCCAGTACTTC. Together with reference TRBV29-1 and TRBJ2-5, the CDR3 gives the full variable domain: SAVISQKPSRDICQRGTSLTIQCQVDSQVTMMFWYRQQPGQSLTLIATANQGSEATYESGFVIDKFPISRPNLTFSTLTVSNMSPEDSSIYLCSASGGQETQYFGPGTRLLVL.

This clonotype was observed a few times. The gene calls are TRBV12-3 or TRBV12-4 and TRBJ1-2; D unclear. V lost 2 bases and J lost 0, with 7 bases in between. CDR3 length: 14 amino acids. DNA of the CDR3: TGTGCCAGCAGTTTATGGGCAGCTAACTATGGCTACACCTTC. Its translation: CASSLWAANYGYTF.

This clonotype was counted a few times. This rearrangement joins TRBV7-3 to TRBJ2-7; the match to TRBD2 covers 9 bases. The CDR3 covers 16 residues. The junction had 11 bases not matched to a gene; V was cut back by 5 bases and J by 3 bases. The V gene's germline CDR1 is SGHTA and CDR2 FQGTGA. For the CDR3, the DNA is TGTGCCAGCAGCAGAAGGGCCCTAGCGGGGTTCTACGAGCAGTACTTC. Translated: CASSRRALAGFYEQYF.

In its sample, this clonotype was seen a few times. The V call is TRBV7-7, the J call TRBJ2-2; 12 nucleotides line up with TRBD2. Unmatched junction bases numbered 7, after V lost 5 bases and J lost 0 bases. CDR1 and CDR2 (germline): SSHAT, FNYEAQ (reference sequence). The CDR3 sequence is 18 residues long. CDR3 region: CASSPRLAGAPNTGELFF. DNA of the CDR3: TGTGCCAGCAGCCCGCGACTAGCGGGGGCCCCGAACACCGGGGAGCTGTTTTTT.

This chain connects TRBV12-3 or TRBV12-4 to TRBJ2-2; D may be TRBD1 or TRBD2 (5 bases each). CDR3 length: 15 residues. V shed 3 bases and J shed 5 bases, with 13 bases lying between them. CDR3 loop: CASSFNRPGTGELFF. CDR3 bases: TGTGCCAGCAGTTTCAACAGGCCGGGAACCGGGGAGCTGTTTTTT.